The T cell receptor (beta chain) under discussion was sequenced for a study of identical twins. TCRdb ran MiXCR on the 5' RACE reads and lists one entry per CDR3 protein. The sample lists around 650,000 distinct CDR3 sequences; around 7.5% were seen once. This sample also appeared in a second study, on yellow fever vaccine responses in identical twins.

The sample was PBMCs. The sequence came from a woman between 18 and 29 years old in good health.

CDR3 nucleotide sequence: TGCAGCGTTGAAGAAGGGTACAGCACAAAAACCGAAGCTTTCTTT. This translates into CSVEEGYSTKTEAFF. The chain recombines TRBV29-1 with TRBJ1-1; D is uncertain. Deletions cut 0 bases from V and 8 bases from J, with 19 bases between. The CDR3 is 15 amino acids. CDR1 and CDR2 (germline): SQVTM, ANQGSEA.